This T cell receptor (beta chain) was sequenced during a study of blood T cell repertoires in COVID-19 (dated by TCRdb to 2020 to 2021). Describing the broader study: Samples covering the acute and convalescent phases of COVID-19 were provided by collaborators in the United States, Italy and Spain. Samples came from the ongoing ImmuneRACE study (first 160 participants) plus 1,254 subjects from 6 global collaborators. Deeply sampled blood TCRbeta repertoires from subjects exposed to, actively infected with, or recovered from COVID-19 were included in the dataset. Where available, HLA class I and class II types were taken from metadata supplied by the sample provider and were not determined by assay-based typing. The prospective study material was composed of cDNA or gDNA derived from T cells, B-cell-depleted T cells, or PBMCs. Sample metadata almost always included a de-identified subject ID, COVID-19 status, age in years and sex. A freely available public database, intended as a resource for researchers studying the immune response to SARS-CoV-2, is where the repertoires were released.

V is clipped by 1 base and J by 11 bases, and the sequence between their germline boundaries is 11 bases long. The CDR3 sequence holds 12 residues, the cysteine and phenylalanine included. Only CDR3 DNA is held: 36 bases, read in frame from base 1. From the germline V gene (reference sequence), CDR1 is LGHDT and CDR2 is YNNKEL. The research as a whole found: The quantity of clinical and demographic metadata differed by source and by participant and was supplied without curation.

TCRbeta CDR3 regions were amplified from genomic DNA using the immunoSEQ Assay, a bias-controlled multiplex PCR. As for the authors' bioinformatics: Nucleated cell counts per sample were estimated from amplification of reference gene primers within the assay. To quantify the absolute abundance of each unique TCRbeta CDR3 rearrangement, sequence reads were collapsed and filtered. Productive Simpson clonality was computed per sample as the square root of Simpson's diversity index over productive rearrangements. TCRdb provides this immuneACCESS table in a form limited to in-frame rearrangements. Some clones are lacking; in checked studies, under half of them reflect an unresolved V gene, and why the rest are absent is not known. V, J and clone size were drawn from that table, and D and trimming were deduced from the DNA. The sample contains around 100,000 clones, over 65% of them found a single time. The ten largest account for 3.5% to 5% of the sample.

As to this clone: Its antigen is not yet known. The record has no base qualities; no much larger clone is one base away.

Each collaborating institution followed its own protocols to collect whole blood in K2EDTA tubes. For TCRbeta analysis, collaborators shipped samples in one of three forms: frozen whole blood, isolated PBMCs, or DNA extracted from either of those sample types. The sample was peripheral blood. Recombination joined TRBV3-1 (or the pseudogene TRBV3-2) with TRBJ2-5; the D gene is perhaps TRBD2, from 6 matching bases. This receptor was obtained from a human donor in a cohort sampled during active COVID-19. For the CDR3, the sequence is CASSQVGDLQYF. The nucleotides read TGTGCCAGCAGCCAAGTAGGGGACTTACAGTACTTC.